Sequencing of this T cell receptor (beta chain) was carried out in a study of blood T cell repertoires in COVID-19 (TCRdb year 2020). Study-wide context: The collaborator samples originated in the United States, Italy and Spain and spanned the acute and convalescent phases of COVID-19. The prospective study material was composed of cDNA or gDNA derived from T cells, B-cell-depleted T cells, or PBMCs. Deeply sampled blood TCRbeta repertoires from subjects exposed to, actively infected with, or recovered from COVID-19 were included in the dataset. The repertoires were released in a freely available public database intended as a resource for research on the immune response to SARS-CoV-2. The samples were drawn from two sources: the first 160 participants of the ongoing ImmuneRACE study, and fewer than 1,500 subjects contributed by 6 global collaborators. Nearly every sample came with metadata listing a de-identified subject ID, COVID-19 status, age in years and sex. Where available, HLA class I and class II types were taken from metadata supplied by the sample provider and were not determined by assay-based typing.

Ends trimmed: V by 5 bases, J by 3 bases; bases unmatched to a gene: 6. The CDR3 covers 15 residues, taking in both the cysteine and the phenylalanine. Left in the record is the CDR3 DNA by itself, 45 bases read in frame from the first base. In the germline V gene, CDR1 corresponds to SGHVS and CDR2 to FQNEAQ. Beyond this particular receptor, the publication reports: The amount of clinical and demographic metadata varied by source and participant and was provided uncurated.

The immunoSEQ Assay, a bias-controlled multiplex PCR, was used to amplify TCRbeta CDR3 regions from genomic DNA. From the authors' description of their analysis: Nucleated cell counts per sample were estimated from amplification of reference gene primers within the assay. To quantify the absolute abundance of each unique TCRbeta CDR3 rearrangement, sequence reads were collapsed and filtered. Productive Simpson clonality was computed per sample as the square root of Simpson's diversity index over productive rearrangements. Here the immuneACCESS table is served through TCRdb, limited to in-frame sequences with V and J called. Missing clones are a known gap in these copies; in checked studies unresolved V genes cover under half, and the rest lacks a known reason. V, J and clone size were drawn from that table, and D and trimming were deduced from the DNA. For this sample there are some 370,000 clones; roughly 90% appear just once. 6.5% to 7% of the sample rests with the top ten.

Collaborating institutions collected whole blood in K2EDTA tubes following their own protocols. Collaborator samples were shipped for TCRbeta analysis as frozen whole blood, isolated PBMCs, or DNA extracted from either sample type. In the case of this clone: No antigen is known for it. Within one base of it there is no much larger clone, and no base qualities were kept.

This receptor chain uses TRBV7-8 and TRBJ2-5; 10 of the junction bases match TRBD2. Material: peripheral blood. This receptor was obtained from a young man with active or convalescent COVID-19. The base sequence is TGTGCCAGCAGCCCCCATCTAGCGGGGGAAGAGACCCAGTACTTC. Its translation reads: CASSPHLAGEETQYF. With all but the CDR3 taken from the reference TRBV7-8 and TRBJ2-5 genes, the full variable domain is: GAGVSQSPRYKVAKRGQDVALRCDPISGHVSLFWYQQALGQGPEFLTYFQNEAQLDKSGLPSDRFFAERPEGSVSTLKIQRTQQEDSAVYLCASSPHLAGEETQYFGPGTRLLVL.